This T cell receptor (beta chain) was sequenced in a study of blood T cell repertoires in COVID-19. Study information: Material from acute and convalescent COVID-19 was sourced from the United States, Italy and Spain. From T cells, B-cell-depleted T cells, or PBMCs came the material, which was cDNA or gDNA.

TCRdb keeps only in-frame clones here, not all; method: immunoSEQ multiplex PCR. The repertoire holds about 200,000 clones, with about 93% as singletons. With V trimmed by 0 bases and J by 1 base, 4 bases remained unmatched. The CDR3 has 16 residues. Germline CDR1 and CDR2: SGDLS and YYNGEE. Material: peripheral blood. The chain has TRBV9 and TRBJ2-5; 9 bases fit TRBD2. The sequence was collected from a man between 25 and 39 years old with COVID-19, enrolled during active disease. The CDR3 sequence is CASSVGGGGAQETQYF. CDR3 bases: TGTGCCAGCAGCGTAGGTGGCGGGGGGGCCCAAGAGACCCAGTACTTC.